These 21 T cell receptor beta chains were all obtained from the same sample, sequenced in a study of PD-1 blockade in classical Hodgkin lymphoma. Data came from immunoSEQ multiplex PCR; TCRdb stores just in-frame clones and leaves some out. The sample yields some 4,000 clones, around 84% seen once. Sample time point: newly diagnosed, previously untreated cHL patient sample. After PBMCs were thawed, their CD8+ T cells were isolated by magnetic negative selection. Sequences were obtained from CD8+ T cells from blood. These receptor sequences come from a human donor with classical Hodgkin lymphoma.

V is TRBV4-1 and J is TRBJ1-1, with D uncertain. Germline loops: CDR1 MGHRA, CDR2 YSYEKL. Trimming removed 3 bases at V and 1 base at J, with 12 bases between. This CDR3 is built from 15 residues. The CDR3 protein is CASSHSIPANTEAFF. The CDR3 coding sequence is TGCGCCAGCAGCCATTCTATCCCCGCGAACACTGAAGCTTTCTTT.

This rearrangement joins TRBV6-5 to TRBJ1-1, with D possibly TRBD1 on 6 matching bases. Germline V gives CDR1 MNHEY, CDR2 SVGAGI. Trimming took off 7 bases at V and 8 bases at J, with 8 bases between the two ends. This CDR3 is built from 10 residues. DNA of the CDR3: TGTGCCAGCATTCAGGGGGAAGCTTTCTTT. Residues: CASIQGEAFF.

Only a few counts were recorded for this clone. The chain employs TRBV19 and TRBJ1-2; D call uncertain. The CDR3 spans 11 residues. The germline gives CDR1 LNHDA, CDR2 SQIVND (reference sequence). V lost 6 bases and J 9 bases, leaving 11 bases between the germline ends. The DNA of the CDR3 is TGTGCCAGTAGATACGCCTGGAGCTACACCTTC. This encodes CASRYAWSYTF.

The gene calls are TRBV27 and TRBJ1-2; the match to TRBD1 covers 7 bases. This CDR3 is 13 amino acids long. The J segment lost 8 bases and the V segment lost 6 bases, leaving 9 bases of the junction unmatched. CDR1 MNHEY and CDR2 SMNVEV come from the germline V gene (reference sequence). The CDR3 DNA reads as TGTGCCAGCAGCCTAGGACAGGCGACAGGCTACACCTTC. Its translation: CASSLGQATGYTF.

CDR3 DNA: TGCGCCAGCAGCCAATCTGTAGGACATAATTCACCCCTCCACTTT. Encoded protein: CASSQSVGHNSPLHF. This rearrangement joins TRBV4-3 to TRBJ1-6; D not certain. Germline values: CDR1 LGHNA, CDR2 YSLEER. The germline V and J ends were trimmed by 2 bases and 5 bases, with 10 bases remaining between them. There are 15 residues in the CDR3.

The chain combines TRBV5-4 with TRBJ2-3, with TRBD2 identical over 11 bases. CDR3 length: 14 residues. The ends lost 4 bases at V and 5 bases at J; junction bases unmatched: 3. CDR1 and CDR2 from the germline V gene are SGHNT and YYREEE (reference sequence). The DNA for the CDR3 is TGTGCCAGCAGCGGGACTAGCGGAGGAGATACGCAGTATTTT. This codes for CASSGTSGGDTQYF.

This sequence joins TRBV28 and TRBJ2-5, with a possible D match to TRBD2 (5 bases). Judging by the DNA end, TRBJ2-7 fits better; the J call may be wrong. Germline V lookup: CDR1 MDHEN, CDR2 SYDVKM. CDR3 length: 15 residues. The CDR3 nucleotides read TGTGCCAGCAGTTTAGGGAGCAGGTCTTCCTACGAGCAGTACTTC. It encodes CASSLGSRSSYEQYF.

This sequence joins TRBV28 and TRBJ2-7; D tentatively reads TRBD1 or TRBD2 (6 bases each). This CDR3 contains 15 residues. Deletions cut 5 bases from V and 0 bases from J, with 14 bases between. CDR1 is MDHEN, CDR2 SYDVKM, per germline. CDR3 coding DNA: TGTGCCAGCAGTCTGGGCCCGGGGGCCTCCTACGAGCAGTACTTC. Amino acids: CASSLGPGASYEQYF.

The chain has TRBV10-2 and TRBJ2-7; D not certain. CDR3 length equals 12 residues. V was pared by 4 bases and J by 7 bases, with 11 bases between. Germline V gene sequence: CDR1 WSHSY, CDR2 SAAADI. The CDR3 region has the DNA TGCGCCAGCAGTGGATCTATCGGAGAGCAGTACTTC. Its protein product is CASSGSIGEQYF.

V is TRBV6-1 and J is TRBJ2-5, with D unresolved. The assigned J gene may be wrong: the sequence end matches TRBJ2-7 better. The CDR3 length is 13 residues. CDR1 and CDR2 (germline): MNHNS, SASEGT. CDR3 in DNA: TGTGCCAGCAGGGGGAAGTTGTCCTACGAGCAGTACTTC. Translated: CASRGKLSYEQYF.

The CDR3 coding sequence is TGTGCCAGCAGTGAAGTGAGTGGGGAATCCTACGAGCAGTACTTC. It is translated as CASSEVSGESYEQYF. V is TRBV6-1 and J is TRBJ2-7, with D hard to call. Germline values: CDR1 MNHNS, CDR2 SASEGT. CDR3 length: 15 amino acids. V shed 1 base and J shed 1 base, with 11 bases lying between them.

In this sample, this clone turned up a few times. The chain joins TRBV5-1 to TRBJ1-2, with D tentatively TRBD1 (5 bases). The germline V gene encodes CDR1 SGHRS and CDR2 YFSETQ. With 5 bases removed from V and 3 bases from J, the gap between germline ends came to 11 bases. This CDR3 is built from 13 residues. CDR3 bases: TGCGCCAGCAGTCACGACAGAGACTATGGCTACACCTTC. Translated: CASSHDRDYGYTF. Based on the CDR3 plus reference TRBV5-1 and TRBJ1-2, the full variable domain is KAGVTQTPRYLIKTRGQQVTLSCSPISGHRSVSWYQQTPGQGLQFLFEYFSETQRNKGNFPGRFSGRQFSNSRSEMNVSTLELGDSALYLCASSHDRDYGYTFGSGTRLTVV.

The chain carries TRBV11-2 and TRBJ2-5; perhaps TRBD1 as D (5 bases). The CDR3 is made up of 17 amino acids. Germline-derived CDR1 and CDR2 are SGHAT and FQNNGV. Trimming cost V 0 bases and J 1 base, with 15 bases left between them. The CDR3 bases are TGTGCCAGCAGCTTAGAGTCCGCAGCAGGGTTCCAAGAGACCCAGTACTTC. It yields the protein CASSLESAAGFQETQYF.

V gene TRBV28 combines with J gene TRBJ1-2; D perhaps matches TRBD1 (6 bases). The V end was cut by 4 bases, the J end by 3 bases, with 12 bases between. The CDR3 has 14 amino acids. CDR1 MDHEN and CDR2 SYDVKM come from the germline V gene. The CDR3 protein is CASSSPHRDYGYTF. For the CDR3, the DNA is TGTGCCAGCAGTTCCCCCCACAGGGACTATGGCTACACCTTC.

The chain joins TRBV18 to TRBJ2-1; the D call may be TRBD1 or TRBD2 (5 bases each). This CDR3 spans 16 amino acids. Germline values: CDR1 KGHSH, CDR2 LQKENI. The ends were cut back, 6 bases at V and 4 bases at J, with 19 bases in the middle. Here the CDR3 reads CASSPPFSGTYNEQFF. CDR3 in DNA: TGTGCCAGCTCGCCCCCATTTTCCGGGACGTACAATGAGCAGTTCTTC.

The CDR3 coding sequence is TGCGCCAGCAGCCGCCGAGAGGGGAACACCGGGGAGCTGTTTTTT. Translation: CASSRREGNTGELFF. The V call is TRBV4-1, the J call TRBJ2-2; TRBD2 might be the D (5 bases). Trimming shortened V by 4 bases and J by 1 base, and 10 bases separated the two germline ends. In germline, CDR1 is MGHRA, CDR2 YSYEKL. The CDR3 covers 15 residues.

In its sample, this clone was seen a few times. The rearrangement links TRBV27 to TRBJ2-7, with D perhaps being TRBD1 or TRBD2 (5 bases each). V was pared by 5 bases and J by 0 bases, with 17 bases between. CDR1 and CDR2 from the germline V gene are MNHEY and SMNVEV (reference sequence). The CDR3 contains 16 residues. The CDR3, as DNA: TGTGCCAGCAGTAGCTTGAGGGGACCCAGCTCCTACGAGCAGTACTTC. Protein: CASSSLRGPSSYEQYF.

V usage is TRBV7-3 and J usage is TRBJ2-1; D might be TRBD2 (6 bases). V lost 1 base, J lost 0 bases, and 16 bases lay in between. Germline V gives CDR1 SGHTA, CDR2 FQGTGA. The CDR3 extends over 18 amino acids. CDR3 residues: CASSLMGPGSYSYNEQFF. In nucleotides, the CDR3 is TGTGCCAGCAGCTTAATGGGCCCCGGGAGTTACTCCTACAATGAGCAGTTCTTC.

V is TRBV4-1 and J is TRBJ2-7; TRBD1 might be the D (5 bases). This CDR3 is built from 15 residues. V was cut by 0 bases and J by 4 bases, with 13 bases left in between. The germline V gene has CDR1 MGHRA and CDR2 YSYEKL. The CDR3 DNA reads as TGCGCCAGCAGCCAAGAGGCAGGGCTCTTTTACGAGCAGTACTTC. Translated: CASSQEAGLFYEQYF.

The chain recombines TRBV18 with TRBJ2-3; 8 positions match TRBD2. This CDR3 spans 18 amino acids. Germline CDR1 KGHSH, CDR2 LQKENI. J was trimmed by 8 bases and V by 6 bases; bases with no gene match: 22. CDR3 nucleotides: TGTGCCAGCTCCCCGTCGGCTCGACGGGGGGTCGGGACTAGTACGCAGTATTTT. Translating gives CASSPSARRGVGTSTQYF.

The gene calls are TRBV7-9 and TRBJ2-5; maybe TRBD2 (6 bases). The CDR3 sequence is 14 residues long. The germline V gene has CDR1 SEHNR and CDR2 FQNEAQ (reference sequence). Deletions cut 5 bases from V and 4 bases from J, with 14 bases between. The CDR3 spells CASSPVGGGETQYF. The CDR3 nucleotides read TGTGCCAGCAGCCCGGTGGGGGGAGGAGAGACCCAGTACTTC.